This TCR beta chain is from a study of Graves' ophthalmopathy and Graves' hyperthyroidism. A few counts support this clonotype. This CDR3 is 14 amino acids long. The germline gives CDR1 DFQATT, CDR2 SNEGSKA (reference sequence). The germline V and J ends were trimmed by 4 bases and 2 bases, with 15 bases remaining between them. Hyperthyroidism was considered stable when no ophthalmopathy appeared within 18 months of follow-up. The PBMCs used were ones drawn from 10 ml of fresh peripheral blood. Beta-chain TCR CDR3 regions were amplified from RNA transcripts. First-round RT-PCR used HTBI primers; second-round multiplex PCR followed. TCRdb itself ran the multiplex PCR reads through MiXCR, one entry per CDR3 protein. The table shows a few hundred thousand distinct CDR3 sequences, with 15% to 17% occurring only once.

This chain links TRBV20-1 with TRBJ2-7; D remains unclear. Sequencing used peripheral blood. This clonotype was obtained from a woman aged 18-35 years with stable Graves' hyperthyroidism. CDR3 residues: CSATHGQQTYEQYF. CDR3 nucleotide sequence: TGCAGTGCTACCCATGGGCAGCAAACCTACGAGCAGTACTTC.